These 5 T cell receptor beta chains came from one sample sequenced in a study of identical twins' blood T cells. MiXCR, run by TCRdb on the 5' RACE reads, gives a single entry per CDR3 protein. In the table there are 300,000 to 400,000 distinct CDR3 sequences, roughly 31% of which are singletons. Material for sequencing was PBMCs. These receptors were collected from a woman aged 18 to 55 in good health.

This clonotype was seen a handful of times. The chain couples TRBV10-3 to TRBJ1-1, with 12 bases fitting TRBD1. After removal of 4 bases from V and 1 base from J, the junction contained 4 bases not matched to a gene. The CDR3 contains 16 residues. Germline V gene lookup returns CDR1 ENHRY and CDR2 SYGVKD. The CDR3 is CAISVGTGGWNTEAFF. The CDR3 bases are TGTGCCATCAGTGTCGGGACAGGGGGCTGGAACACTGAAGCTTTCTTT.

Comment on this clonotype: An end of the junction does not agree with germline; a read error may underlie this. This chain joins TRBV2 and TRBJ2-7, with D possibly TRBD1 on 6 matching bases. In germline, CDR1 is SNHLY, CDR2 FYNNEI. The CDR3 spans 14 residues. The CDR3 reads CASSASTYRVEQCF. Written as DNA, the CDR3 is TGTGCCAGCAGTGCCTCGACCTACAGGGTCGAGCAGTGCTTC.

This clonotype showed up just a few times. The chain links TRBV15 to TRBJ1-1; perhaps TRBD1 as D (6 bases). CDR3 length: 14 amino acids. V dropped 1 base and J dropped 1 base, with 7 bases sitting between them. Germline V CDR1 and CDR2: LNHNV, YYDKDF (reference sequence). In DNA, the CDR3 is TGTGCCACCAGCAGAGTGGACAGGAACACTGAAGCTTTCTTT. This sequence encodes CATSRVDRNTEAFF.

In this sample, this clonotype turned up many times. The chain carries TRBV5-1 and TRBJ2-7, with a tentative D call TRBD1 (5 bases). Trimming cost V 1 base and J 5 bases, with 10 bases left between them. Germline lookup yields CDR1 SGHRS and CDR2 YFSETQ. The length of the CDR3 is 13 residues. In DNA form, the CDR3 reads TGCGCCAGCAGCTTGCAGGGTCAGAACGAGCAGTACTTC. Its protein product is CASSLQGQNEQYF.

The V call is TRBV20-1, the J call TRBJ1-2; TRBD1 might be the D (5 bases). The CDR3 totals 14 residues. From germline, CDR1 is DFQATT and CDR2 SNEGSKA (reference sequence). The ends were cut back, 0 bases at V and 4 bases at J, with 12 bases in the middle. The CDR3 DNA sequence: TGCAGTGCTAGAGATCCAGGGATAACCTATGGCTACACCTTC. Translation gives CSARDPGITYGYTF.